This entry is about one T cell receptor (beta chain). This entry belongs to a study of T cells in tuberculosis. TCR-alpha and TCR-beta chains were sequenced unpaired. Using immunoSEQ multiplex PCR, the repertoire was profiled, and TCRdb retains in-frame clones only, with some absent. Seen here are nearly 60,000 clones, around 90% observed once, and the top ten hold about a fifth. Sorting used thawed, overnight-rested PBMC stained with anti-CD3, a viability dye and GMM-loaded CD1B tetramer. C32 glucose monomycolate from Rhodococcus equi was loaded onto the CD1B tetramers. Each donor contributed 80,000 to 100,000 sorted tetramer-negative cells. This receptor was taken from an adult woman with latent tuberculosis. The source material was CD1b-GMM tetramer-negative cells sorted from PBMCs.

For the CDR3, the DNA is TGTGCCAGCAGCCAAGGGGCGGGAGAATTTCACGAGCAGTACTTC. This sequence encodes CASSQGAGEFHEQYF. This sequence joins TRBV4-2 and TRBJ2-7, with 7 positions matching TRBD2. Germline V gives CDR1 LGHNA, CDR2 YNFKEQ. The ends lost 1 base at V and 5 bases at J; junction bases unmatched: 8. There are 15 residues in the CDR3.